This TCR beta chain was sequenced during a study of PD-1 blockade in classical Hodgkin lymphoma. V dropped 0 bases and J dropped 4 bases, with 2 bases sitting between them. The CDR3 totals 11 residues. CDR1 SGHRS and CDR2 YFSETQ come from the germline V gene. Documented time point: newly diagnosed, previously untreated cHL patient sample. Using immunoSEQ multiplex PCR, the repertoire was profiled, and TCRdb retains in-frame clones only, with some absent. The sample contains around 30,000 clones, approximately 90% of which appear only once. V gene TRBV5-1 combines with J gene TRBJ2-7, with D uncertain. The clonotype originates from a human donor with classical Hodgkin lymphoma. The specimen sequenced was peripheral blood mononuclear cells (PBMCs). The CDR3 region is CASSLGYEQYF. The CDR3 bases are TGCGCCAGCAGCTTGGGGTACGAGCAGTACTTC.